A single sample is the source of the 8 T cell receptor beta chains below, sequenced in a study of cytotoxic CD8 clonotypes in ibrutinib-treated CLL. Produced via immunoSEQ multiplex PCR; TCRdb's table is partial and in-frame only. The table includes around 70,000 clones, 68% detected once. The material was PBMCs, obtained after 12 months of ibrutinib treatment. The receptors were gathered from a human donor with chronic lymphocytic leukemia.

The chain is built from TRBV10-1 and TRBJ1-1, with D hard to call. The germline V gene has CDR1 WNHNN and CDR2 SYGVQD (reference sequence). The ends were cut back, 2 bases at V and 3 bases at J, with 7 bases in the middle. This CDR3 comprises 13 residues. CDR3 coding DNA: TGCGCCAGCAGTGAGGGGGTGGACACTGAAGCTTTCTTT. Its protein product is CASSEGVDTEAFF.

V gene TRBV2 combines with J gene TRBJ1-5; D is unresolved. V lost 6 bases to trimming and J lost 4 bases, with 10 bases between them. The CDR3 runs 13 residues. Germline CDR1 reads SNHLY; CDR2 reads FYNNEI. The CDR3 region is CASSYRRNQPQHF. The CDR3 bases are TGTGCCAGCAGCTACAGAAGGAATCAGCCCCAGCATTTT.

This clone showed up just a few times. The genes are TRBV29-1 and TRBJ2-2; the match to TRBD1 covers 10 bases. Germline V gene sequence: CDR1 SQVTM, CDR2 ANQGSEA. V lost 4 bases and J lost 5; bases outside the gene matches: 1. This CDR3 comprises 13 residues. CDR3 in DNA: TGCAGCGTTGGGACAGGGGGGACCGGGGAGCTGTTTTTT. Translation: CSVGTGGTGELFF.

This chain links TRBV7-7 with TRBJ1-1, with D unresolved. CDR3 length: 13 amino acids. CDR1 and CDR2 from the germline V gene are SSHAT and FNYEAQ (reference sequence). The V and J ends lost 5 bases and 2 bases respectively, with 9 bases between them. The CDR3 reads CASSPYLNTEAFF. CDR3 DNA sequence: TGTGCCAGCAGCCCCTACCTTAACACTGAAGCTTTCTTT.

The chain uses TRBV5-6 and TRBJ1-4; the match to TRBD1 covers 7 bases. This CDR3 contains 16 residues. Germline lookup yields CDR1 SGHDT and CDR2 YYEEEE. V shed 0 bases and J 3 bases; nucleotides not matched to a gene: 5. The CDR3 nucleotides read TGTGCCAGCAGCTTGGCCCTGGGACAGTCTAATGAAAAACTGTTTTTT. Its translation: CASSLALGQSNEKLFF.

The V and J genes are TRBV2 and TRBJ1-6; 12 bases fit TRBD1. Germline loops: CDR1 SNHLY, CDR2 FYNNEI. The CDR3 has 16 residues. Trimming at V came to 6 bases and at J to 6 bases, leaving 6 bases not matched to a gene. The CDR3 loop reads CASRGDRGRGNSPLHF. DNA of the CDR3: TGTGCCAGCAGGGGGGACAGGGGGCGAGGTAATTCACCCCTCCACTTT.

This chain uses TRBV19 with TRBJ2-3; D is perhaps TRBD2 (7 bases). Germline V gives CDR1 LNHDA, CDR2 SQIVND (reference sequence). Trimming took 3 bases from V and 9 from J, leaving 13 bases between them. The CDR3 is 13 residues long. Here the CDR3 reads CASSISGEGTQYF. The CDR3 DNA reads as TGTGCCAGTAGTATTTCAGGGGAGGGGACGCAGTATTTT.

This chain links TRBV30 with TRBJ1-5; 8 bases fit TRBD1. The CDR3 contains 16 residues. The junction had 10 bases not matched to a gene; V was cut back by 4 bases and J by 2 bases. Germline V gene data show CDR1 as GTSNPN and CDR2 as SVGIG (reference sequence). CDR3 region: CAWTNSQGVGNQPQHF. The CDR3 coding sequence is TGTGCCTGGACCAATTCACAGGGGGTCGGCAATCAGCCCCAGCATTTT. The variable domain in full, with the rest retrieved from reference TRBV30 and TRBJ1-5, is SQTIHQWPATLVQPVGSPLSLECTVEGTSNPNLYWYRQAAGRGLQLLFYSVGIGQISSEVPQNLSASRPQDRQFILSSKKLLLSDSGFYLCAWTNSQGVGNQPQHFGDGTRLSIL.